The rows below give T cell receptor beta chains drawn from one sample of a study of blood T cells in healthy people across ages. TCRdb recomputed calls from the 5' RACE reads with MiXCR, one row per CDR3 protein. The sample consists of hundreds of thousands of distinct CDR3 sequences, roughly 50% of them appearing once. The sequenced sample was blood. These receptors all stem from a woman in her fifties or sixties in good health. Each CDR3 is given with its conserved first and last residue.

v_call	j_call	cdr3_aa
TRBV24-1	TRBJ2-1	CATSDAGTGNNEQFF
TRBV6-2/TRBV6-3	TRBJ2-4	CASSSRGTRGEQYF
TRBV3-1	TRBJ2-3	CASSQGSPGGVDTQYF
TRBV20-1	TRBJ2-3	CSARVEGSGDFGRTDTQYF
TRBV20-1	TRBJ1-6	CSALRGSNSPLHF
TRBV20-1	TRBJ1-6	CSARAGQTYNSPLHF
TRBV20-1	TRBJ1-4	CSARDTSGQGGEKLFF
TRBV20-1	TRBJ2-7	CSATGRDSYEQYF
TRBV20-1	TRBJ2-7	CSARWSGGPGYEQYF
TRBV12-3/TRBV12-4	TRBJ2-1	CASSLVTSGGNEQFF
TRBV2	TRBJ2-1	CASSVASGRVNEQFF
TRBV29-1	TRBJ2-2	CSVDSSNTGELFF
TRBV5-1	.	CASSPGSLQSEQYF